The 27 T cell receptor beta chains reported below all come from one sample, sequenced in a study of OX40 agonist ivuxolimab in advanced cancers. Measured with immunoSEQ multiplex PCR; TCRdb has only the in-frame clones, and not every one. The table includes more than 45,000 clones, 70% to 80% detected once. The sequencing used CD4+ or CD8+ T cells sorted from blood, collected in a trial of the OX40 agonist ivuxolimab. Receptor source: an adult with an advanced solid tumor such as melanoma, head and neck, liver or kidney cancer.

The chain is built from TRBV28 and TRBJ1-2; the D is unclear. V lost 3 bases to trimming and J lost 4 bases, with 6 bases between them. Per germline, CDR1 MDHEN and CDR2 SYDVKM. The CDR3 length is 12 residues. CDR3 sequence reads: CASSLEGYGYTF. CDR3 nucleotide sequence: TGTGCCAGCAGTTTGGAAGGCTATGGCTACACCTTC.

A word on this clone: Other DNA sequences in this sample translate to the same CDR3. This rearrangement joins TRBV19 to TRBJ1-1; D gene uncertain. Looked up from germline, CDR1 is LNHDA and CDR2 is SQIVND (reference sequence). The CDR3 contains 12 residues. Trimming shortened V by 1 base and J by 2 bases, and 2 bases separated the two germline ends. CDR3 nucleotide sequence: TGTGCCAGTAGTATAGGTAACACTGAAGCTTTCTTT. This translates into CASSIGNTEAFF.

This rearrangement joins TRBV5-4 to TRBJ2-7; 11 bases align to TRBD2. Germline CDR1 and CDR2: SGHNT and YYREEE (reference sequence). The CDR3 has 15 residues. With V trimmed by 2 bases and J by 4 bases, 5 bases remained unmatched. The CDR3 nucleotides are TGTGCCAGCAGCTTCGGGACTAGCGGAATGTACGAGCAGTACTTC. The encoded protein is CASSFGTSGMYEQYF. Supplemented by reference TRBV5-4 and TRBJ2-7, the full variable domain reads ETGVTQSPTHLIKTRGQQVTLRCSSQSGHNTVSWYQQALGQGPQFIFQYYREEENGRGNFPPRFSGLQFPNYSSELNVNALELDDSALYLCASSFGTSGMYEQYFGPGTRLTVT.

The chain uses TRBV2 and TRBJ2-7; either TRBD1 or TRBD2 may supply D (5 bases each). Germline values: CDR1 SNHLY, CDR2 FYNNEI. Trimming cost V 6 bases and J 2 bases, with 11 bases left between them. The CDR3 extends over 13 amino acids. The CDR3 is CASSRDVAYEQYF. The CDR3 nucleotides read TGTGCCAGCAGCCGGGACGTAGCCTACGAGCAGTACTTC.

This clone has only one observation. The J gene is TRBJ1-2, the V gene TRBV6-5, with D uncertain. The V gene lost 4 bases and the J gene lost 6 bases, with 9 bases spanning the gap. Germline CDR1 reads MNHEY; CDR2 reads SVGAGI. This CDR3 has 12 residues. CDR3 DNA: TGTGCCAGCAGTTTCGGGAGACATGGCTACACCTTC. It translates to CASSFGRHGYTF.

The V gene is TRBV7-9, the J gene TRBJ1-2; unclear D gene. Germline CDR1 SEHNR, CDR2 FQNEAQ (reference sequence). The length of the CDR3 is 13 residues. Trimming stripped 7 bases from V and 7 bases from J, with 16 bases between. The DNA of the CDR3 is TGTGCCAGCACACCTGCGGCCTTCGGTGGCTACACCTTC. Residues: CASTPAAFGGYTF.

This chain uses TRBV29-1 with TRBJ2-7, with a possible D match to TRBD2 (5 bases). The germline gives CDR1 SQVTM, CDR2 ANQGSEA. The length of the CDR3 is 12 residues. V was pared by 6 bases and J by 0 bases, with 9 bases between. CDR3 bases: TGCAGCGTGGACTGGGGCTCCTACGAGCAGTACTTC. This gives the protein CSVDWGSYEQYF.

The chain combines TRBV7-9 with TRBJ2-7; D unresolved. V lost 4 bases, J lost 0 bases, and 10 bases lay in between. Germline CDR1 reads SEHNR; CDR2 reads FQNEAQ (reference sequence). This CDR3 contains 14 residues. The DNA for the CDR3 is TGTGCCAGCAGCTCACCAGGTACCTCCTACGAGCAGTACTTC. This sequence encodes CASSSPGTSYEQYF.

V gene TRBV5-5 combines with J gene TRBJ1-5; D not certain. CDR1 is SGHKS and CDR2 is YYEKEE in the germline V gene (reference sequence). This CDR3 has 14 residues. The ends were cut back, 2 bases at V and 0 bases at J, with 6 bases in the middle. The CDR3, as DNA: TGTGCCAGCAGCTTTGGGTATAGCAATCAGCCCCAGCATTTT. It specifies CASSFGYSNQPQHF.

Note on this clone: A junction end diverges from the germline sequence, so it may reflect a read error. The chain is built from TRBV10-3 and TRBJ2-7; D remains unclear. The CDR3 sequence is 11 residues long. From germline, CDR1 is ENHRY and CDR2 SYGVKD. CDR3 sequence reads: CATSATGEQYF. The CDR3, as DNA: TGTGCCACCAGTGCCACGGGCGAGCAGTACTTC.

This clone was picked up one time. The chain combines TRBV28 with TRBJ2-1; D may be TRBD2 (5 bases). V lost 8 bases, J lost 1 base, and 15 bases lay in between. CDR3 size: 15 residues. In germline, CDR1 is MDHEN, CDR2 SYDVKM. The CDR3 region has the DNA TGTGCCAGCTATACTAGGTCCCGTTCCTACAATGAGCAGTTCTTC. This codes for CASYTRSRSYNEQFF.

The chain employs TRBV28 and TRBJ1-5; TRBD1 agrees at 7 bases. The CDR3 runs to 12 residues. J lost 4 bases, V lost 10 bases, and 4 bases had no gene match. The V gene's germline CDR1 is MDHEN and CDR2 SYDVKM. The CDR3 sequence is CATSGGNQPQHF. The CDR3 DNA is TGTGCCACTTCAGGGGGGAATCAGCCCCAGCATTTT.

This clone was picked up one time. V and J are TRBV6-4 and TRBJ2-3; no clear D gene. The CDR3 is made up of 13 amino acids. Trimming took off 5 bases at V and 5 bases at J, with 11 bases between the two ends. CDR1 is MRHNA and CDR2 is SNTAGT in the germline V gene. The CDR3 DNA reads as TGTGCCAGCAGTTTGGAATTGGGAGATACGCAGTATTTT. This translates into CASSLELGDTQYF.

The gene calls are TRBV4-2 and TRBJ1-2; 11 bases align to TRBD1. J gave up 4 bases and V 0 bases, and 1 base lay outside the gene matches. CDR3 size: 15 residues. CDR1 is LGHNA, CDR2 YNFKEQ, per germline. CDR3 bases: TGTGCCAGCAGCCAAGATGGGACAGGGGGCTATGGCTACACCTTC. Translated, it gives CASSQDGTGGYGYTF.

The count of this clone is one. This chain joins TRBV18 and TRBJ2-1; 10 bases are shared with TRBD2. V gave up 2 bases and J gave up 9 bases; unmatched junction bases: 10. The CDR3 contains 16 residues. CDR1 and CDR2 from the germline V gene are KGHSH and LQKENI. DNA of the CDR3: TGTGCCAGCTCACCAAGTTTAAGCGGGAGGGGAGGTGAGCAGTTCTTC. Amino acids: CASSPSLSGRGGEQFF.

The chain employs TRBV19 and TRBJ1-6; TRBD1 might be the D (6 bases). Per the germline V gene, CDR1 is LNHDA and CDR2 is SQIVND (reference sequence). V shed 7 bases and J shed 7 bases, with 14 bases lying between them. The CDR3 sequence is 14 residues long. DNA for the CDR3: TGTGCCAGTATCCCGGGACATGGAAATTCACCCCTCCACTTT. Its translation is CASIPGHGNSPLHF.

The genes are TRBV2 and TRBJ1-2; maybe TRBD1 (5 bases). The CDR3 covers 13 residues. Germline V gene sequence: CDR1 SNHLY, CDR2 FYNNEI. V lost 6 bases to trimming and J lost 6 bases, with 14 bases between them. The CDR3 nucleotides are TGTGCCAGCAGGGCCGGGGGGAACAATGGCTACACCTTC. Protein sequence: CASRAGGNNGYTF.

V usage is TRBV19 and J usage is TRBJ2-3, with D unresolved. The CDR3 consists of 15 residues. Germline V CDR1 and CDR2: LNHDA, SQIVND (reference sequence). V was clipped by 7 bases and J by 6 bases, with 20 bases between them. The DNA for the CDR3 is TGTGCCAGTAAGATGGGTGACTCCCCAAGGGATACGCAGTATTTT. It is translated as CASKMGDSPRDTQYF.

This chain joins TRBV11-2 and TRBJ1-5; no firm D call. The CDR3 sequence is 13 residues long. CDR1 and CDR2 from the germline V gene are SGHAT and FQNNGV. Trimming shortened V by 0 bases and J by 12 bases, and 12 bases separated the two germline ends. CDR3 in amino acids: CASSLEQISGQHF. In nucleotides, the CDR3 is TGTGCCAGCAGCTTAGAACAGATCTCTGGCCAGCATTTT.

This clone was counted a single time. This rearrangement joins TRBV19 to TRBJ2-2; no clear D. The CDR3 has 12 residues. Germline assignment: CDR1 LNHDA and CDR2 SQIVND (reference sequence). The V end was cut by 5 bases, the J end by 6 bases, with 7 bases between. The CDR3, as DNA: TGTGCCAGTAGTTTGACCCCCGGGGAGCTGTTTTTT. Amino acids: CASSLTPGELFF.

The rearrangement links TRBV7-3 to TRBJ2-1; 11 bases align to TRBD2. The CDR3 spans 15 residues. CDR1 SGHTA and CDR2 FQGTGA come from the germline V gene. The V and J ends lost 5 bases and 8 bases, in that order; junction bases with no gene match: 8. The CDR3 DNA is TGTGCCAGCAGCCAAGGACTAGCGGGCTTTGATGAGCAGTTCTTC. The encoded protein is CASSQGLAGFDEQFF.

CDR3 sequence: CSTPGVAEAFF. CDR3 DNA: TGCAGTACTCCAGGGGTAGCTGAAGCTTTCTTT. The chain links TRBV20-1 to TRBJ1-1; tentatively, D is TRBD1 (6 bases). The CDR3 consists of 11 residues. CDR1 and CDR2 (germline): DFQATT, SNEGSKA (reference sequence). V gave up 8 bases and J gave up 6 bases, with 13 bases separating them.

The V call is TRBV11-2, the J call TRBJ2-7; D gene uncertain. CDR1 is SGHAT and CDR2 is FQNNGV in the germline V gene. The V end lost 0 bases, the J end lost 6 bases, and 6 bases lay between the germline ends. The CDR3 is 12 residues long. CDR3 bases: TGTGCCAGCAGCTTAGACAGGACCGAGCAGTACTTC. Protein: CASSLDRTEQYF.

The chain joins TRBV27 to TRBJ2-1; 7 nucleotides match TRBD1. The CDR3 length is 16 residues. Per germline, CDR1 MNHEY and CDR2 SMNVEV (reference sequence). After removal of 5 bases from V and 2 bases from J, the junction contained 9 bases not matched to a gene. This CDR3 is CASSPQGTVAYNEQFF. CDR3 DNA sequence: TGTGCCAGCAGTCCCCAGGGGACAGTTGCCTACAATGAGCAGTTCTTC.

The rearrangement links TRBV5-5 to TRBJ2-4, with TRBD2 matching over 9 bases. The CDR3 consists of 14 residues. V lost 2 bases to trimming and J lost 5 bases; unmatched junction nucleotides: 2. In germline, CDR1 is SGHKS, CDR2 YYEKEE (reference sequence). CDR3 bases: TGTGCCAGCAGCTTCCGGACTAGCGAAAACATTCAGTACTTC. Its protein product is CASSFRTSENIQYF. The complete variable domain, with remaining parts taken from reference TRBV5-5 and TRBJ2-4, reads DAGVTQSPTHLIKTRGQQVTLRCSPISGHKSVSWYQQVLGQGPQFIFQYYEKEERGRGNFPDRFSARQFPNYSSELNVNALLLGDSALYLCASSFRTSENIQYFGAGTRLSVL.

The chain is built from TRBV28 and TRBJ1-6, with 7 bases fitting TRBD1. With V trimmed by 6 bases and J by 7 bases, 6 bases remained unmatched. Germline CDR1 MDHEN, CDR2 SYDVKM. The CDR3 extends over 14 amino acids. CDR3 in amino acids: CASSRQGGNSPLHF. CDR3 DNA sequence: TGTGCCAGCAGCCGACAGGGTGGCAATTCACCCCTCCACTTT.

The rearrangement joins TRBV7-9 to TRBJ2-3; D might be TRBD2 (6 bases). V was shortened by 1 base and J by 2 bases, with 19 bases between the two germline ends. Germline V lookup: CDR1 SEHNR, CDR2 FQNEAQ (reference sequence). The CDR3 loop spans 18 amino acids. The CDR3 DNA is TGTGCCAGCAGCTTAGGAGGTGGGCTAGCGCGACCCACAGATACGCAGTATTTT. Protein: CASSLGGGLARPTDTQYF. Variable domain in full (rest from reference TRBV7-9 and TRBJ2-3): DTGVSQNPRHKITKRGQNVTFRCDPISEHNRLYWYRQTLGQGPEFLTYFQNEAQLEKSRLLSDRFSAERPKGSFSTLEIQRTEQGDSAMYLCASSLGGGLARPTDTQYFGPGTRLTVL.